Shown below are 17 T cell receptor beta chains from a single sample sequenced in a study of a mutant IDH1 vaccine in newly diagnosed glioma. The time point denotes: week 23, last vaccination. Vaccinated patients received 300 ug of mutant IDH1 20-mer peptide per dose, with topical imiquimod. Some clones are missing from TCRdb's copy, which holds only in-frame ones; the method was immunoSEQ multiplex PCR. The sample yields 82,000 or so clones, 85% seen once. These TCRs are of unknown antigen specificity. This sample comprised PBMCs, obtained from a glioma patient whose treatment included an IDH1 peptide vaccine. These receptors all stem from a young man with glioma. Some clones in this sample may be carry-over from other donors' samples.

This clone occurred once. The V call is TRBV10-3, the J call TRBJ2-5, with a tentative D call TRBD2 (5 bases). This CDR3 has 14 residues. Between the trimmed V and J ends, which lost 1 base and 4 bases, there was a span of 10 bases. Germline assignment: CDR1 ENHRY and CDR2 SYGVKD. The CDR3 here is CAISEWLGGETQYF. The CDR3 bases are TGTGCCATCAGTGAGTGGCTCGGAGGAGAGACCCAGTACTTC.

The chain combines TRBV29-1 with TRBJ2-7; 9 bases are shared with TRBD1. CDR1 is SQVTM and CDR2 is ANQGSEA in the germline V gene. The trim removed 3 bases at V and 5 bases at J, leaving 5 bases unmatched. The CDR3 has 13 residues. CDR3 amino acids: CSVEGQGTHEQYF. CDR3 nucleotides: TGCAGCGTTGAGGGACAGGGTACCCACGAGCAGTACTTC.

CDR3 DNA: TGTGCCACCGCGATAGGAAACACCGGGGAGCTGTTTTTT. This encodes CATAIGNTGELFF. This chain uses TRBV6-1 with TRBJ2-2; D is uncertain. CDR3 length: 13 residues. Germline V gene sequence: CDR1 MNHNS, CDR2 SASEGT. The V end lost 10 bases, the J end lost 2 bases, and 11 bases lay between the germline ends.

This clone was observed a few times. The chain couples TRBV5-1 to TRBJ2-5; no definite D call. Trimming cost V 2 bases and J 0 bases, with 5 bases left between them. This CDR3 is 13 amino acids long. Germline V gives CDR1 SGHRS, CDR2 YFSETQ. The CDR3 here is CASSLFNQETQYF. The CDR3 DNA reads TGCGCCAGCAGCTTATTTAACCAAGAGACCCAGTACTTC.

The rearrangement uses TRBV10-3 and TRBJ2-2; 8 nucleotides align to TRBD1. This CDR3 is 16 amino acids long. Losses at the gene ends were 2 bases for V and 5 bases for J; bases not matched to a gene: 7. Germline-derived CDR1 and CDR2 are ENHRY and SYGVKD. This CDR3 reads CAISETGQGATGELFF. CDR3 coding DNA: TGTGCCATCAGTGAGACGGGGCAGGGGGCGACCGGGGAGCTGTTTTTT.

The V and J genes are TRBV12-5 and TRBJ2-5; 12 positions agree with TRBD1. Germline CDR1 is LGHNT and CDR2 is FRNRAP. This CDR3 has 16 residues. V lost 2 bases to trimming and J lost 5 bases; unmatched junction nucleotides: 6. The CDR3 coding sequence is TGTGCTAGTGGTTTGACCGGGACAGGGGGCCGGGAGACCCAGTACTTC. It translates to CASGLTGTGGRETQYF.

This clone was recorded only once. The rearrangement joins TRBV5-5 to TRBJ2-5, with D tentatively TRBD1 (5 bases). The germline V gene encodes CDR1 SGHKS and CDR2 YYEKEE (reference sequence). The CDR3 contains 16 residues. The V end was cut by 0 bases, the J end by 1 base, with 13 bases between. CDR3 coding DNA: TGTGCCAGCAGCTTGGCTGTGGGGCACGGCCAAGAGACCCAGTACTTC. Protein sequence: CASSLAVGHGQETQYF.

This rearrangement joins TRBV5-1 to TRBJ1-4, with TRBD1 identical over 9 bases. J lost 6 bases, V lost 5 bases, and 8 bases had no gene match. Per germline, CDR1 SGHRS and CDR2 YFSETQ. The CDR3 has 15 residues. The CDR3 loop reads CASSLPGQGDEKLFF. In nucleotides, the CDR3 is TGCGCCAGCAGTCTACCGGGACAGGGTGATGAAAAACTGTTTTTT.

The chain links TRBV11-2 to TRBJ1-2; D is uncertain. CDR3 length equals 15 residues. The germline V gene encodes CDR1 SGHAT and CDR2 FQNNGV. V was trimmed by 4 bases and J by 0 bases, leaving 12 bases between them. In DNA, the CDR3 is TGTGCCAGCAGCTCGTGGACGGAAGCTAACTATGGCTACACCTTC. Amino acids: CASSSWTEANYGYTF.

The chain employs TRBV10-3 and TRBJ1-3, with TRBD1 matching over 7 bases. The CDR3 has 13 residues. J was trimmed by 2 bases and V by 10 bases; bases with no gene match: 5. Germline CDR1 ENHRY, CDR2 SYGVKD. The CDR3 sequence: CATTGEAGNTIYF. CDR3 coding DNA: TGTGCCACCACAGGGGAAGCTGGAAACACCATATATTTT.

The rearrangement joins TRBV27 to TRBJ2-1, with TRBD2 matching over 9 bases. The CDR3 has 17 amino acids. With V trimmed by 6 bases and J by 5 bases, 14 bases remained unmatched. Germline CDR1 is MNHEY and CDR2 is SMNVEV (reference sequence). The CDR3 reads CASRPRLAERTHNEQFF. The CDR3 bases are TGTGCCAGCAGGCCCAGACTAGCGGAGAGGACGCACAATGAGCAGTTCTTC.

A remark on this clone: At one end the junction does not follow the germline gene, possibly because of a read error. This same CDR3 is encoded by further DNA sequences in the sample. Here the CDR3 DNA reads TGCGCCAGCAGCCGAGATCTTACTCCTTCCTACGAGCAGTACTTC. Translated: CASSRDLTPSYEQYF. The chain is built from TRBV5-4 and TRBJ2-7; no firm D call. The CDR3 extends over 15 amino acids. CDR1 is SGHNT and CDR2 is YYREEE in the germline V gene (reference sequence).

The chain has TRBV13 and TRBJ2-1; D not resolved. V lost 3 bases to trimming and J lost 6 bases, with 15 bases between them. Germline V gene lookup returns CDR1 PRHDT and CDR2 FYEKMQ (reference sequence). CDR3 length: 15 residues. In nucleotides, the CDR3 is TGTGCCAGCAGCTTTGCAGGCTTAAGGCCCAATGAGCAGTTCTTC. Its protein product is CASSFAGLRPNEQFF.

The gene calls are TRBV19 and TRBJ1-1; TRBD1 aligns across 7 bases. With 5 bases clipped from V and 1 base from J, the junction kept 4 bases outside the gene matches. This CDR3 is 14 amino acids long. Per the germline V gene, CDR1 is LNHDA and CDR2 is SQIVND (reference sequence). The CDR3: CASSARDRNTEAFF. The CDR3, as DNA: TGTGCCAGTAGTGCCCGGGACAGGAACACTGAAGCTTTCTTT.

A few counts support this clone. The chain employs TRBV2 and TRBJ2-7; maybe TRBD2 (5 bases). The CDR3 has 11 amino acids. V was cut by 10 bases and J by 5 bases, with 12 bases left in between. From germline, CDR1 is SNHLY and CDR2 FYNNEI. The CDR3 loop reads CANRGGHEQYF. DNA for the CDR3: TGTGCCAACCGTGGAGGTCACGAGCAGTACTTC. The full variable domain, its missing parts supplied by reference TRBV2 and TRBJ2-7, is EPEVTQTPSHQVTQMGQEVILRCVPISNHLYFYWYRQILGQKVEFLVSFYNNEISEKSEIFDDQFSVERPDGSNFTLKIRSTKLEDSAMYFCANRGGHEQYFGPGTRLTVT.

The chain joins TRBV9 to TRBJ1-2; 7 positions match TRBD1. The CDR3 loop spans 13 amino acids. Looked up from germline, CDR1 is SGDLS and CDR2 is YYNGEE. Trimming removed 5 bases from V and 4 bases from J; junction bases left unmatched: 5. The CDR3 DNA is TGTGCCAGCAGACAGGGGCCATTCTATGGCTACACCTTC. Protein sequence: CASRQGPFYGYTF.

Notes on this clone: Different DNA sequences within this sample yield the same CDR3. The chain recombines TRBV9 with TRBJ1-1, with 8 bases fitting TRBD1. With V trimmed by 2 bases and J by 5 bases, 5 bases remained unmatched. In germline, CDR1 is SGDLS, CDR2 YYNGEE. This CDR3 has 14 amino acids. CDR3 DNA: TGTGCCAGCAGCGTTGGACAGGGTGATACTGAAGCTTTCTTT. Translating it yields CASSVGQGDTEAFF. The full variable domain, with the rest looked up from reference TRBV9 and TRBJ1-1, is DSGVTQTPKHLITATGQRVTLRCSPRSGDLSVYWYQQSLDQGLQFLIQYYNGEERAKGNILERFSAQQFPDLHSELNLSSLELGDSALYFCASSVGQGDTEAFFGQGTRLTVV.